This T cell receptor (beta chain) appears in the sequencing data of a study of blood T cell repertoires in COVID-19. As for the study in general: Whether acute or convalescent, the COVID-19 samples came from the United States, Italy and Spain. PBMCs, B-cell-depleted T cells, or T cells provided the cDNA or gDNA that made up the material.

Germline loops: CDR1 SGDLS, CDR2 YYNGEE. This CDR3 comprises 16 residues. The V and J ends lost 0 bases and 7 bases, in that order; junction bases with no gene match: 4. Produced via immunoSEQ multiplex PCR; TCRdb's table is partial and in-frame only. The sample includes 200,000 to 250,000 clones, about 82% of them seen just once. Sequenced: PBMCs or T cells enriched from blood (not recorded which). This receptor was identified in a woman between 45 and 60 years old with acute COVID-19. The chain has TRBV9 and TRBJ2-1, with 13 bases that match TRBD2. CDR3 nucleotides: TGTGCCAGCAGCGTAGGAGGACTAGCGGGGGTGAATGAGCAGTTCTTC. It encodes CASSVGGLAGVNEQFF.